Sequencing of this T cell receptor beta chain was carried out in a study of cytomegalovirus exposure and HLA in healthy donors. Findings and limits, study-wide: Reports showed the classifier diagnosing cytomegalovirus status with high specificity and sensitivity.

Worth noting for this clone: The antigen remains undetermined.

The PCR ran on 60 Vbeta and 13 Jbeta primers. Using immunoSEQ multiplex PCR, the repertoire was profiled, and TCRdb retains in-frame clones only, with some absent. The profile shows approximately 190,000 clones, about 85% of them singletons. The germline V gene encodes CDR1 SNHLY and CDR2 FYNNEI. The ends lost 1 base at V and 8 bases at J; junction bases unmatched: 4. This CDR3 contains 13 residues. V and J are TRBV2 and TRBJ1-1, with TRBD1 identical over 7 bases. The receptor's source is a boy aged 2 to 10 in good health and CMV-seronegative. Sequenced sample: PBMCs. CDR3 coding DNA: TGTGCCAGCAGTGAAGGGAGGGGGCGCGAAGCTTTCTTT. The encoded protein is CASSEGRGREAFF.